This T cell receptor (beta chain) came from a study of early T cells in non-severe SARS-CoV-2 infection. On this clonotype itself: Its antigen remains unknown.

General study findings and limits: Matching with VDJdb favored anti-spike CD8 responses (missing private and CD4 specificities).

TCRdb re-derived calls from the 5' RACE reads in MiXCR, one entry per CDR3 protein. Seen here are around 77,000 distinct CDR3 sequences, 5% observed once, and the top ten hold 7.3%. Material: whole blood, obtained at baseline. This TCR derives from an adult who was a healthcare worker with PCR-confirmed SARS-CoV-2 infection or an uninfected control (not recorded which).

The CDR3 sequence is CASSTSGTGVIYNSPLHF. The CDR3 DNA reads TGTGCCAGTAGTACCTCCGGGACAGGGGTCATCTATAATTCACCCCTCCACTTT. The chain uses TRBV19 and TRBJ1-6; 10 nucleotides line up with TRBD1. There are 18 residues in the CDR3. Germline V gives CDR1 LNHDA, CDR2 SQIVND (reference sequence). Trimming at V came to 4 bases and at J to 3 bases, leaving 9 bases not matched to a gene.